This T cell receptor beta chain was identified in a study of control samples from healthy donors and cancer patients. V dropped 6 bases and J dropped 7; count of bases not matched to a gene: 7. The CDR3 covers 14 residues. Germline CDR1 reads SGHDT; CDR2 reads YYEEEE. Repertoires were generated with immunoSEQ multiplex PCR, while TCRdb's copy carries only in-frame clones and drops some. Of about 160,000 clones listed, about 87% are singletons. The origin of this receptor is a young man in good health. This rearrangement joins TRBV5-6 to TRBJ1-6, with TRBD1 identical over 7 bases. The sample taken for sequencing was blood. CDR3 sequence: CASTQTGRNSPLHF. The CDR3 DNA reads TGTGCCAGCACCCAGACAGGGCGGAATTCACCCCTCCACTTT. Using reference TRBV5-6 and TRBJ1-6 for the parts outside the CDR3, the full variable domain is DAGVTQSPTHLIKTRGQQVTLRCSPKSGHDTVSWYQQALGQGPQFIFQYYEEEERQRGNFPDRFSGHQFPNYSSELNVNALLLGDSALYLCASTQTGRNSPLHFGNGTRLTVT.